These 3 T cell receptor beta chains were all obtained from the same sample, sequenced in a study of T cell repertoires in cytomegalovirus infection. TCRdb reprocessed the reads via MiXCR and lists one record per CDR3 protein. The data show tens of thousands of distinct CDR3 sequences, with around a fifth seen just once and roughly 67% held by the top ten. The antigens for these receptors are not known. Sequenced material: CD8+ T cells from cultured PBMCs, taken from culture after CMV antigen stimulation. These receptors were collected from a human donor in good health (CMV status not recorded). Some clones in this sample may be carry-over from other donors' samples.

Only one count was recorded for this clonotype. The chain uses TRBV7-8 and TRBJ2-3; either TRBD1 or TRBD2 may fit D (5 bases each). Per germline, CDR1 SGHVS and CDR2 FQNEAQ. V was pared by 3 bases and J by 11 bases, with 12 bases between. The CDR3 sequence is 12 residues long. CDR3 nucleotides: TGTGCCAGCAGCTTGCAACAGAGGGGGCAGTATTTT. Amino acids: CASSLQQRGQYF.

This clonotype was found a few times. This rearrangement joins TRBV15 to TRBJ2-5; 11 nucleotides match TRBD2. CDR1 is LNHNV, CDR2 YYDKDF, per germline (reference sequence). Trimming at V came to 0 bases and at J to 8 bases, leaving 5 bases not matched to a gene. The CDR3 extends over 15 amino acids. The CDR3 sequence: CATSRDMGLAETQYF. Written as DNA, the CDR3 is TGTGCCACCAGCAGAGATATGGGACTAGCGGAAACCCAGTACTTC.

This sequence joins TRBV6-6 and TRBJ2-3, with no clear D. The CDR3 length is 14 residues. Trimming stripped 5 bases from V and 7 bases from J, with 16 bases between. From germline, CDR1 is MNHNY and CDR2 SVGAGI (reference sequence). The CDR3 nucleotides are TGTGCCAGCAGTGAAAACCCCGTTAGAAATACGCAGTATTTT. Translating gives CASSENPVRNTQYF.